These T cell receptor beta chains were read from a single sample in a study of memory CD8 T cells in hepatitis C reinfection. This table comes from immunoSEQ multiplex PCR, and its TCRdb copy is limited to in-frame clones, with some not included. The sample yields under 50,000 clones, over 75% seen once. Sample: naive CD8+ T cells sorted from blood. These receptors came from a young man with hepatitis C virus infection. Both conserved end residues are part of each CDR3. Each record gives: D gene, J gene, clone size, V gene, CDR3 protein, CDR3 DNA. D genes are given only for firm matches. Size is stated for part of the rows, as once, few or many counts, or as a class when the clone is expanded.

. | TRBJ2-3 | . | TRBV6-5 | CASSSRAGVPDTQYF | TGTGCCAGCAGTTCGAGGGCAGGGGTTCCAGATACGCAGTATTTT
. | TRBJ2-5 | . | TRBV4-1 | CASRPTYQETQYF | TGCGCCAGCAGGCCGACATACCAAGAGACCCAGTACTTC
TRBD1 | TRBJ2-1 | once | TRBV29-1 | CSATGQGHYSNEQFF | TGCAGCGCCACGGGACAGGGCCACTATTCCAATGAGCAGTTCTTC
. | TRBJ2-1 | . | TRBV10-2 | CASNLDLRGYNEQFF | TGCGCCAGCAATTTGGACCTCCGGGGCTACAATGAGCAGTTCTTC
TRBD2 | TRBJ2-5 | . | TRBV5-5 | CASSFLAGVETQYF | TGTGCCAGCAGCTTCCTAGCGGGAGTGGAGACCCAGTACTTC
. | TRBJ1-5 | . | TRBV7-9 | CASSLSHSNNQPQHF | TGTGCCAGCAGCTTAAGTCACTCTAACAATCAGCCCCAGCATTTT
. | TRBJ1-5 | . | TRBV28 | CASSLWGGLVVGNQPQHF | TGTGCCAGCAGTTTATGGGGGGGTTTGGTGGTCGGCAATCAGCCCCAGCATTTT
TRBD2 | TRBJ2-5 | . | TRBV28 | CASFETGGPKETQYF | TGTGCCAGCTTTGAGACGGGAGGGCCTAAAGAGACCCAGTACTTC
. | TRBJ1-5 | . | TRBV11-2 | CASSPTGNQPQHF | TGTGCCAGCAGCCCGACAGGCAATCAGCCCCAGCATTTT
. | TRBJ2-7 | . | TRBV5-6 | CASSLSAYEQYF | TGTGCCAGCAGCTTGTCAGCGTACGAGCAGTACTTC
. | TRBJ2-1 | . | TRBV11-2 | CASSLVGGAFYNEQFF | TGTGCCAGCAGCTTAGTTGGGGGCGCTTTTTACAATGAGCAGTTCTTC
TRBD2 | TRBJ2-7 | . | TRBV27 | CASSVGASGSYEQYF | TGTGCCAGCAGCGTAGGAGCTAGCGGCTCCTACGAGCAGTACTTC
. | TRBJ1-5 | . | TRBV7-5 | CARSPTGRYQPQHF | TGTGCCAGAAGCCCGACAGGGAGGTATCAGCCCCAGCATTTT
. | TRBJ1-2 | . | TRBV4-1 | CASSQERGGPYGYTF | TGCGCCAGCAGCCAAGAACGCGGGGGCCCCTATGGCTACACCTTC
TRBD1 | TRBJ1-5 | . | TRBV6-1 | CASSGQDRESNQPQHF | TGTGCCAGCAGTGGTCAGGACAGGGAAAGCAATCAGCCCCAGCATTTT
TRBD1 | TRBJ1-6 | . | TRBV7-2 | CASSLYRGRGSYNSPLHF | TGTGCCAGCAGCTTATACAGGGGCCGGGGATCCTATAATTCACCCCTCCACTTT
. | TRBJ2-3 | . | TRBV5-4 | CASSSGWGITDTQYF | TGTGCCAGCAGCTCAGGGTGGGGTATCACAGATACGCAGTATTTT
. | TRBJ1-3 | once | TRBV29-1 | CSVTGTQDSGNTIYF | TGCAGCGTAACCGGGACTCAAGACTCTGGAAACACCATATATTTT
TRBD1 | TRBJ2-1 | . | TRBV6-5 | CASSQGRDSYNEQFF | TGTGCCAGCAGCCAAGGCCGGGACAGCTACAATGAGCAGTTCTTC
. | TRBJ2-1 | . | TRBV27 | CASSLAGLYNEQFF | TGTGCCAGCAGTTTAGCGGGACTCTACAATGAGCAGTTCTTC
TRBD1 | TRBJ1-6 | . | TRBV7-9 | CASSSGQPVTSSYNSPLHF | TGTGCCAGCAGCTCGGGACAGCCAGTTACAAGCTCCTATAATTCACCCCTCCACTTT
TRBD2 | TRBJ2-1 | . | TRBV19 | CASTTSGSGYNEQFF | TGTGCCAGTACCACGAGCGGGAGTGGCTACAATGAGCAGTTCTTC
TRBD2 | TRBJ2-1 | once | TRBV10-2 | CASGGLAGHNEQFF | TGCGCCAGTGGGGGACTAGCGGGACACAATGAGCAGTTCTTC
. | TRBJ2-2 | . | TRBV19 | CASSIWGRSGELFF | TGTGCCAGTAGTATTTGGGGGCGCAGCGGGGAGCTGTTTTTT
TRBD2 | TRBJ2-1 | . | TRBV11-2 | CASSLSRTSLNNEQFF | TGTGCCAGCAGCCTGTCTAGGACTAGCCTAAACAATGAGCAGTTCTTC
TRBD2 | TRBJ2-7 | few | TRBV6-5 | CASSPGREGYEQYF | TGTGCCAGCAGTCCCGGGCGGGAGGGTTACGAGCAGTACTTC
TRBD2 | TRBJ2-1 | . | TRBV6-4 | CASSVRAGLGGNEQFF | TGTGCCAGCAGTGTCCGAGCGGGGTTGGGGGGAAATGAGCAGTTCTTC
. | TRBJ2-1 | . | TRBV11-2 | CASSLDYFSSYNEQFF | TGTGCCAGCAGCTTGGACTACTTTAGCTCCTACAATGAGCAGTTCTTC
TRBD1 | TRBJ1-1 | . | TRBV9 | CASSQTGGVNTEAFF | TGTGCCAGCAGCCAAACAGGGGGGGTGAACACTGAAGCTTTCTTT
TRBD2 | TRBJ2-3 | . | TRBV5-1 | CASSWTSGVQGDTQYF | TGCGCCAGCAGTTGGACTAGCGGGGTCCAAGGGGATACGCAGTATTTT
TRBD1 | TRBJ2-4 | . | TRBV19 | CASSRGQGNIQYF | TGTGCCAGTAGTAGAGGACAGGGGAACATTCAGTACTTC
TRBD1 | TRBJ2-3 | . | TRBV6-5 | CASRGGRSTDTQYF | TGTGCCAGCAGAGGGGGCAGAAGCACAGATACGCAGTATTTT
TRBD2 | TRBJ2-1 | . | TRBV28 | CASSFVAGGRNEQFF | TGTGCCAGCAGTTTCGTTGCGGGAGGACGCAATGAGCAGTTCTTC
TRBD1 | TRBJ2-3 | . | TRBV9 | CASSVEGGQGIDTQYF | TGTGCCAGCAGCGTAGAAGGGGGACAGGGGATAGATACGCAGTATTTT
TRBD2 | TRBJ2-1 | . | TRBV28 | CASGLAGLYNEQFF | TGTGCCAGCGGCCTAGCGGGCTTATACAATGAGCAGTTCTTC
TRBD2 | TRBJ2-2 | . | TRBV6-1 | CASVTSGGNTGELFF | TGTGCCAGCGTCACTAGCGGAGGCAACACCGGGGAGCTGTTTTTT
. | TRBJ2-5 | . | TRBV7-8 | CASSLSGETQYF | TGTGCCAGCAGCTTATCGGGGGAGACCCAGTACTTC
. | TRBJ1-1 | . | TRBV30 | CAWSRGAEAFF | TGTGCCTGGAGTCGGGGGGCTGAAGCTTTCTTT
. | TRBJ1-5 | few | TRBV27 | CASKGGGNQPQHF | TGTGCCAGCAAAGGAGGAGGCAATCAGCCCCAGCATTTT